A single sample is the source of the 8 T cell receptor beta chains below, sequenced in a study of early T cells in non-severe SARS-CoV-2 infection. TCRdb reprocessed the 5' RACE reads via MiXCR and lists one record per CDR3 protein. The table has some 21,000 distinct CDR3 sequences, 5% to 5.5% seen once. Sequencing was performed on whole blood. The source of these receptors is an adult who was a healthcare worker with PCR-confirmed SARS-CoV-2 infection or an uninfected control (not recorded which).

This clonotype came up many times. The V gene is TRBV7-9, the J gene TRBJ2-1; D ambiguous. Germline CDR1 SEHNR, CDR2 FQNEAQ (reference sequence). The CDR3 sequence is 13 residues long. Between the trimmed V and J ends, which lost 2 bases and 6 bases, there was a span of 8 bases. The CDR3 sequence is CASSLSGSNEQFF. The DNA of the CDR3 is TGTGCCAGCAGCTTATCTGGCAGCAATGAGCAGTTCTTC.

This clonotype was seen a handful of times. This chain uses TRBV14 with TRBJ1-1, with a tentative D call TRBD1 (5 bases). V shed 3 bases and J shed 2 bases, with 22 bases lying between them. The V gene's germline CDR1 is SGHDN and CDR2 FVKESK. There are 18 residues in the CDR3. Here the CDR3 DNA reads TGTGCCAGCAGCCAGACGACGGCACACAGGACCCCCAACACTGAAGCTTTCTTT. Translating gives CASSQTTAHRTPNTEAFF.

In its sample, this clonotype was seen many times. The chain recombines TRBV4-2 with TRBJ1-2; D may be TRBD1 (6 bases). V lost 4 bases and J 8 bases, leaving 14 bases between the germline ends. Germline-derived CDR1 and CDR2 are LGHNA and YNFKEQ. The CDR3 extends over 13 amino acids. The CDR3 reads CASSPSTGGGYTF. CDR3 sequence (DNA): TGTGCCAGCAGCCCCAGTACCGGGGGCGGCTACACCTTC.

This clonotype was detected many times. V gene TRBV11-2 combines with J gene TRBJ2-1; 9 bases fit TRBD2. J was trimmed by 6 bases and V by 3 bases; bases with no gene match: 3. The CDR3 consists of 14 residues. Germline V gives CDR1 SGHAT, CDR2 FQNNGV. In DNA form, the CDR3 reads TGTGCCAGCAGCTTCGCGGGAGGGCCCAATGAGCAGTTCTTC. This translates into CASSFAGGPNEQFF. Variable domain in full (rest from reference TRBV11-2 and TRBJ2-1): EAGVAQSPRYKIIEKRQSVAFWCNPISGHATLYWYQQILGQGPKLLIQFQNNGVVDDSQLPKDRFSAERLKGVDSTLKIQPAKLEDSAVYLCASSFAGGPNEQFFGPGTRLTVL.

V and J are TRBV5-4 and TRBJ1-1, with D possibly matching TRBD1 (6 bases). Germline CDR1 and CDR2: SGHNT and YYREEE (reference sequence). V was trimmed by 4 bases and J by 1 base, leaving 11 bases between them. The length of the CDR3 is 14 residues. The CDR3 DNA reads TGTGCCAGCAGCAGGACAGTTCAGAACACTGAAGCTTTCTTT. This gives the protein CASSRTVQNTEAFF. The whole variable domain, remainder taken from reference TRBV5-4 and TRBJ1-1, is ETGVTQSPTHLIKTRGQQVTLRCSSQSGHNTVSWYQQALGQGPQFIFQYYREEENGRGNFPPRFSGLQFPNYSSELNVNALELDDSALYLCASSRTVQNTEAFFGQGTRLTVV.

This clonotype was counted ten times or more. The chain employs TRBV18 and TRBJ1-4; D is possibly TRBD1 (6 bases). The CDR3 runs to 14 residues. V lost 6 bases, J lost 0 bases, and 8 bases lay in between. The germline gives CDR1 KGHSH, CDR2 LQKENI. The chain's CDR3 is CASSPGATNEKLFF. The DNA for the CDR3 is TGTGCCAGCTCTCCAGGGGCAACTAATGAAAAACTGTTTTTT.

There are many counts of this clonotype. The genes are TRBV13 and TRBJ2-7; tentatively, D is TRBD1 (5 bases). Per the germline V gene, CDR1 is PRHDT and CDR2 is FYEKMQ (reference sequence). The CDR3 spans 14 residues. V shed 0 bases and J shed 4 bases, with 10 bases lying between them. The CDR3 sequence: CASSLGGVQYEQYF. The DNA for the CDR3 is TGTGCCAGCAGCTTAGGAGGGGTGCAGTACGAGCAGTACTTC.

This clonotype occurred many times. The CDR3 protein is CASRTRPEMVGTEAFF. The CDR3 DNA sequence: TGTGCCAGCCGTACCCGGCCTGAGATGGTCGGGACTGAAGCTTTCTTT. The chain carries TRBV27 and TRBJ1-1, with D hard to call. Per the germline V gene, CDR1 is MNHEY and CDR2 is SMNVEV (reference sequence). Trimming took off 8 bases at V and 5 bases at J, with 24 bases between the two ends. The CDR3 sequence is 16 residues long.